Listed here is a single T cell receptor beta chain. The antigen remains unidentified. This specimen belongs to a study of T-cell reconstitution after alpha-beta-depleted transplantation in children. Study findings and constraints: TCRbeta diversity was high at day 60 in some patients (a result of surviving recipient T cells and thymic progenitors). Most T-cell counts and diversity one year after the transplant came from T cells that were newly produced. About two months after transplant, alpha-beta T cells reportedly came from several hundred expanded graft clones.

The germline V gene encodes CDR1 DFQATT and CDR2 SNEGSKA (reference sequence). V lost 3 bases and J lost 3; bases outside the gene matches: 3. The CDR3 is made up of 14 amino acids. Preparation of the TCRbeta library used unique molecular identifiers. TCRdb reanalysed the PCR reads using MiXCR and keeps one entry per CDR3 protein. The sample contains a few hundred thousand distinct CDR3 sequences, 27% of which appear only once. The sequence was collected from a boy under two years old with Wiskott-Aldrich syndrome, due to receive a stem cell transplant. Sequences were derived from PBMCs, sampled before TCRalphabeta/CD19-depleted stem cell transplant. This rearrangement joins TRBV20-1 to TRBJ2-2; 8 bases are a match to TRBD2. The CDR3, as DNA: TGCAGTGCTAGCGGGAGGGCTGACACCGGGGAGCTGTTTTTT. This gives the protein CSASGRADTGELFF.